This paragraph covers one TCR beta chain sequence. Data came from immunoSEQ multiplex PCR; TCRdb stores just in-frame clones and leaves some out. This table holds 210,000 or so clones, roughly 94% found once. Germline lookup yields CDR1 KGHSH and CDR2 LQKENI. The length of the CDR3 is 17 residues. V dropped 2 bases and J dropped 0 bases, with 13 bases sitting between them. The data are from a study of T cell responses to AZD1222 COVID-19 vaccine. The receptor's source is an adult who received the MenACWY meningococcal vaccine as a control. Sequencing used peripheral blood, obtained 28 days after the second dose of the MenACWY control vaccine. The chain is built from TRBV18 and TRBJ2-2, with D uncertain. The CDR3 protein is CASSPGIRVANTGELFF. As DNA, the CDR3 is TGTGCCAGCTCACCAGGGATACGAGTGGCGAACACCGGGGAGCTGTTTTTT.